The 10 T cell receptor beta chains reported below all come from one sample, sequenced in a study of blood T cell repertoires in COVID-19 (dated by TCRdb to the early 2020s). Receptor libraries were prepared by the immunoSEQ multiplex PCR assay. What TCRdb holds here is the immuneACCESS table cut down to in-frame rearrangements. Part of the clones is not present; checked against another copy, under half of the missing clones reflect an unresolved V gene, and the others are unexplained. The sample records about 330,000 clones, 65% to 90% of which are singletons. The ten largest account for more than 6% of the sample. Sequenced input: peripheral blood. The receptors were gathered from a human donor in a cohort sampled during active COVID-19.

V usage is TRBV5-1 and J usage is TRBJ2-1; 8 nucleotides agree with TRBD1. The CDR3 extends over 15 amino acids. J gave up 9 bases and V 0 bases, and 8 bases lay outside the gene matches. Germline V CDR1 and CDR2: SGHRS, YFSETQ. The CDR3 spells CASSLAPQGAGEQFF. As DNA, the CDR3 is TGCGCCAGCAGCTTGGCCCCTCAGGGGGCAGGTGAGCAGTTCTTC. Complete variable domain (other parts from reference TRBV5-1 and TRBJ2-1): KAGVTQTPRYLIKTRGQQVTLSCSPISGHRSVSWYQQTPGQGLQFLFEYFSETQRNKGNFPGRFSGRQFSNSRSEMNVSTLELGDSALYLCASSLAPQGAGEQFFGPGTRLTVL.

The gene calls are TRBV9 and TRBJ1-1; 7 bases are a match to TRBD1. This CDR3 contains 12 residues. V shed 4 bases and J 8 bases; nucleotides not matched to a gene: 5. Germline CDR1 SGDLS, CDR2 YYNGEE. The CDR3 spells CASSSTDREAFF. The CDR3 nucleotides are TGTGCCAGCAGCTCGACGGACAGGGAAGCTTTCTTT.

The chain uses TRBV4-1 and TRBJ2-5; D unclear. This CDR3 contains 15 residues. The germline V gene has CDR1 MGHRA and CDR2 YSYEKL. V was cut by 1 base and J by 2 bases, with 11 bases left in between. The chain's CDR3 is CASSQAQAAQETQYF. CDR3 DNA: TGCGCCAGCAGCCAAGCTCAGGCTGCTCAAGAGACCCAGTACTTC.

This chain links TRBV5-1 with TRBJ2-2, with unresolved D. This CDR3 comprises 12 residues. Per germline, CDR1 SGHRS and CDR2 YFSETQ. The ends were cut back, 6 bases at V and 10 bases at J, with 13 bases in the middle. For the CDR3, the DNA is TGCGCCAGCAAATTGGTGGGCGCGGAGCTGTTTTTT. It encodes CASKLVGAELFF.

The CDR3 is CANDEGQNYEQYF. Here the CDR3 DNA reads TGCGCCAACGACGAGGGACAAAACTACGAGCAGTACTTC. The chain has TRBV10-1 and TRBJ2-7; D perhaps matches TRBD1 (6 bases). CDR1 is WNHNN, CDR2 SYGVQD, per germline (reference sequence). The CDR3 has 13 residues. With 10 bases removed from V and 3 bases from J, the gap between germline ends came to 16 bases.

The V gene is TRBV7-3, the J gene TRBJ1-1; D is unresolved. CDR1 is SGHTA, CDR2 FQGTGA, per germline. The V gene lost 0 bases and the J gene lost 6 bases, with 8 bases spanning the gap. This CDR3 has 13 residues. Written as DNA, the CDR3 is TGTGCCAGCAGCTTAACAAGAGGCGCTGAAGCTTTCTTT. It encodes CASSLTRGAEAFF.

CDR3 loop: CASSLDRGSNSPLHF. The CDR3 nucleotides are TGCGCCAGCAGCTTGGACAGGGGATCGAATTCACCCCTCCACTTT. The V call is TRBV5-1, the J call TRBJ1-6; 7 nucleotides align to TRBD1. Germline CDR1 SGHRS, CDR2 YFSETQ. J lost 7 bases, V lost 0 bases, and 4 bases had no gene match. The CDR3 runs to 15 residues. Together with reference TRBV5-1 and TRBJ1-6, the CDR3 gives the full variable domain: KAGVTQTPRYLIKTRGQQVTLSCSPISGHRSVSWYQQTPGQGLQFLFEYFSETQRNKGNFPGRFSGRQFSNSRSEMNVSTLELGDSALYLCASSLDRGSNSPLHFGNGTRLTVT.

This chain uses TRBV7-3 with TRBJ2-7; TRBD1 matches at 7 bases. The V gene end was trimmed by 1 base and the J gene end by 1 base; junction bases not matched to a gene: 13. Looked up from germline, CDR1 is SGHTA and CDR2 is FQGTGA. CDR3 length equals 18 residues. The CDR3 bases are TGTGCCAGCAGCTTAAGGACAGGCGATTCTTTAATATCCTACGAGCAGTACTTC. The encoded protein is CASSLRTGDSLISYEQYF.

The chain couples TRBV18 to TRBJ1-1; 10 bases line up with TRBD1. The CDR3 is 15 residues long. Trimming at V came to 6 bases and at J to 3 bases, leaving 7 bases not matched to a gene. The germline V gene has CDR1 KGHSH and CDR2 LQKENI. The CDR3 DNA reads TGTGCCAGCTCCCTTAGGACAGGGGGGGACACTGAAGCTTTCTTT. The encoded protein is CASSLRTGGDTEAFF.

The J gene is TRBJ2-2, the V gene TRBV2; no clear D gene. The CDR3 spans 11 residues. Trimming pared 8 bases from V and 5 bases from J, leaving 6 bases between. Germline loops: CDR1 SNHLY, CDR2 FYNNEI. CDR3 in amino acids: CASVRTGELFF. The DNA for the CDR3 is TGTGCCAGCGTTAGAACCGGGGAGCTGTTTTTT.